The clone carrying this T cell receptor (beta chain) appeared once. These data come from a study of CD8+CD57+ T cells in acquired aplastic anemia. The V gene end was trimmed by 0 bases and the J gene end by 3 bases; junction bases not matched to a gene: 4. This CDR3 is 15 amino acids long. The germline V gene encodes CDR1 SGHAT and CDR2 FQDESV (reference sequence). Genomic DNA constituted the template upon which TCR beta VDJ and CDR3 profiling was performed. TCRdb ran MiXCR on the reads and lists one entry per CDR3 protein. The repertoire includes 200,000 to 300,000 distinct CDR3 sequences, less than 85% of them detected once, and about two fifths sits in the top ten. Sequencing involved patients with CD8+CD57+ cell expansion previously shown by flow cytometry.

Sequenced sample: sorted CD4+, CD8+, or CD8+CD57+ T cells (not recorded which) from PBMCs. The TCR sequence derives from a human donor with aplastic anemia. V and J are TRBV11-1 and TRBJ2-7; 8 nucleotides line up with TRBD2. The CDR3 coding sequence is TGTGCCAGCAGCTTAGCCGGCGGGGGGAGCTACGAGCAGTACTTC. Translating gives CASSLAGGGSYEQYF.